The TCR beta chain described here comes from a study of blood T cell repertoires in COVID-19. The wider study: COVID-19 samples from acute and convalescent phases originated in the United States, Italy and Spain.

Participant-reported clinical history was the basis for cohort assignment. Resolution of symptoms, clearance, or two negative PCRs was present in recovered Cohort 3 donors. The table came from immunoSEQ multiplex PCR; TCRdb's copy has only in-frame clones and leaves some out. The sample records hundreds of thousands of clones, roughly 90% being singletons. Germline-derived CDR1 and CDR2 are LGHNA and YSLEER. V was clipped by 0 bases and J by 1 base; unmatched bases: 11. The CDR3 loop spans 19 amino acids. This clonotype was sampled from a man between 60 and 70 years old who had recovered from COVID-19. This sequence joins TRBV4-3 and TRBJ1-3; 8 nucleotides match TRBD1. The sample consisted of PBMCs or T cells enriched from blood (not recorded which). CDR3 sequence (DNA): TGCGCCAGCAGCCAAGATCCTGGGCAGGGGGCGCGATCTGGAAACACCATATATTTT. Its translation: CASSQDPGQGARSGNTIYF.